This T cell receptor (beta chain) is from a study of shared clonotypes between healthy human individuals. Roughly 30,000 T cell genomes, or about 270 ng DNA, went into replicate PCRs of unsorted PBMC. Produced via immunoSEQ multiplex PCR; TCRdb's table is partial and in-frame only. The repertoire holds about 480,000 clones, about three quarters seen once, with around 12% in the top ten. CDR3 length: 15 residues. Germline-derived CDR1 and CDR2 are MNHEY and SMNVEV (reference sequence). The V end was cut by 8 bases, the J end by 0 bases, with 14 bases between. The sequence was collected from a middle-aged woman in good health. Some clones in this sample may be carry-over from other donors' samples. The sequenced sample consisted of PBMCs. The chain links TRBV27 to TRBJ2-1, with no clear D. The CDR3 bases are TGTGCCAGCGGCGCGGCACCGAGCTCCTACAATGAGCAGTTCTTC. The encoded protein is CASGAAPSSYNEQFF.